This is a list of T cell receptor beta chains from one sample in a study of blood T cell repertoires in COVID-19. This table comes from immunoSEQ multiplex PCR, and its TCRdb copy is limited to in-frame clones, with some not included. The table records around 310,000 clones, roughly 90% of them present only once. Sequencing used peripheral blood. These receptor sequences come from a woman between 45 and 65 years old with active or convalescent COVID-19. The CDR3 runs from the conserved cysteine through the conserved F or W. D genes are given only for firm matches. Clone size is stated in some rows and not others, as once, few, many or a class when expanded.

J gene | D gene | V gene | clone size | CDR3 DNA | CDR3 protein
TRBJ1-4 | TRBD1 | TRBV25-1 | . | TGTGCCAGCAGGCCGGGGACCGGGACAGGGGTTGAAAAACTGTTTTTT | CASRPGTGTGVEKLFF
TRBJ2-1 | TRBD2 | TRBV7-2 | . | TGTGCCAGCAGCCCGGGGGGGGGCCCTTACAATGAGCAGTTCTTC | CASSPGGGPYNEQFF
TRBJ2-1 | TRBD2 | TRBV7-2 | . | TGTGCCAGCAGCTTTCGGCTAGCGGAAGGGTACAATGAGCAGTTCTTC | CASSFRLAEGYNEQFF
TRBJ1-2 | . | TRBV18 | . | TGTGCCAGCTCGCCTCGGGACAAGACCAACTATGGCTACACCTTC | CASSPRDKTNYGYTF
TRBJ2-1 | TRBD2 | TRBV4-3 | . | TGCGCCAGCAGCCAAGAGGGCGGGAGGAACAATGAGCAGTTCTTC | CASSQEGGRNNEQFF
TRBJ1-5 | TRBD1 | TRBV13 | . | TGTGCCAGCAGCCAAACCGGGACAGCAAATCAGCCCCAGCATTTT | CASSQTGTANQPQHF
TRBJ2-7 | . | TRBV14 | once | TGTGCTAGCAGCCAAGAGTACACCACCGAGCAGTACTTC | CASSQEYTTEQYF
TRBJ2-2 | . | TRBV15 | . | TGTGCCACCAGCAGAGGGGATAGCGAGACCGGGGAGCTGTTTTTT | CATSRGDSETGELFF
TRBJ1-1 | . | TRBV7-9 | . | TGTGCCAGCAGCTTAGATCTGGGCGCGGGCACTGAAGCTTTCTTT | CASSLDLGAGTEAFF
TRBJ2-2 | TRBD2 | TRBV20-1 | . | TGCAGTGCTAGTAGCGGGGGGGCCACCGGGGAGCTGTTTTTT | CSASSGGATGELFF
TRBJ1-2 | . | TRBV2 | . | TGTGCCAGCAGGGAGAGCACTATCTATGGCTACACCTTC | CASRESTIYGYTF
TRBJ2-7 | TRBD2 | TRBV6-5 | . | TGTGCCAGCAGGCCGTCCGGGACTAGCTACGAGCAGTACTTC | CASRPSGTSYEQYF
TRBJ1-3 | . | TRBV13 | . | TGTGCCAGCAGCGGAACACAGGGTAACTCTGGAAACACCATATATTTT | CASSGTQGNSGNTIYF
TRBJ1-1 | . | TRBV6-5 | . | TGTGCCAGCAGTTACCCTCAACCGGCTGAAGCTTTCTTT | CASSYPQPAEAFF
TRBJ1-6 | TRBD1 | TRBV11-2 | . | TGTGCCAGCGCCTCCCTGAGACAGGGGTGGACACCCCTCCACTTT | CASASLRQGWTPLHF
TRBJ1-2 | TRBD1 | TRBV7-2 | . | TGTGCCAGCAGCTTACGAGGACAGGGGGAAGTCGGTGGCTACACCTTC | CASSLRGQGEVGGYTF
TRBJ1-2 | . | TRBV7-2 | . | TGTGCCAGCAGTTTCTACTATGGCTACACCTTC | CASSFYYGYTF
TRBJ1-1 | . | TRBV7-6 | . | TGTGCCAGCAGCTTACACAGGAACACTGAAGCTTTCTTT | CASSLHRNTEAFF
TRBJ1-1 | . | TRBV20-1 | . | TGCAGTGCTAGTTCGCCCACCTCGGTCGGGACTGAAGCTTTCTTT | CSASSPTSVGTEAFF
TRBJ2-1 | . | TRBV7-9 | . | TGTGCCAGCCAAAATAGCTCCTACAATGAGCAGTTCTTC | CASQNSSYNEQFF
TRBJ1-2 | TRBD1 | TRBV5-4 | . | TGTGCCAGCAGCCCTGGGACAGGGGGCTATGGCTACACCTTC | CASSPGTGGYGYTF
TRBJ2-1 | . | TRBV29-1 | . | TGCAGCGTTGAGAGCCAAACTTACAATGAGCAGTTCTTC | CSVESQTYNEQFF
TRBJ1-1 | . | TRBV12-3/TRBV12-4 | once | TGTGCCAGCAGTTTACCAGGTTCTGGAGCTTTCTTT | CASSLPGSGAFF
TRBJ2-5 | . | TRBV7-6 | . | TGTGCCAGCAGCTTAGCGAGGGTGCCAGAGACCCAGTACTTC | CASSLARVPETQYF
TRBJ2-5 | TRBD1 | TRBV5-4 | . | TGTGCCAGCAGCTTGGCAGGGGCAGGGGGAGAGACCCAGTACTTC | CASSLAGAGGETQYF
TRBJ2-7 | TRBD2 | TRBV20-1 | . | TGCAGTGCTAGTTTGGACCCTAGCGGGGGGGGCATGTACGAGCAGTACTTC | CSASLDPSGGGMYEQYF
TRBJ2-3 | . | TRBV9 | . | TGTGCCAGCAGCCCCTGGAGTGATAGCCCCACCGCCGGGGGGCAGTATTTT | CASSPWSDSPTAGGQYF
TRBJ2-1 | TRBD2 | TRBV5-1 | . | TGCGCCAGCAGCTTGGCCCGGACTAGCGGGGTTAGGGATGAGCAGTTCTTC | CASSLARTSGVRDEQFF
TRBJ2-7 | TRBD2 | TRBV5-8 | . | TGTGCCAGCAGCAAGGGACTAGCGGGAGCTTGGTACGAGCAGTACTTC | CASSKGLAGAWYEQYF
TRBJ2-5 | . | TRBV19 | . | TGTGCCAGTAGTATAGGCAGACTAAACCAAGAGACCCAGTACTTC | CASSIGRLNQETQYF
TRBJ2-7 | TRBD2 | TRBV10-3 | . | TGTGCCATCAGTGAGATGGGGGAGGGGGAGCAGTACTTC | CAISEMGEGEQYF
TRBJ1-1 | . | TRBV28 | once | TGTGCCAGCAGTCCAGGACAGGAAGCTTTCTTT | CASSPGQEAFF
TRBJ2-7 | . | TRBV28 | few | TGTGCCAGCAGTTTAGACAGCTCCTACGAGCAGTACTTC | CASSLDSSYEQYF
TRBJ1-1 | . | TRBV19 | . | TGTGCCAGTACTAGGTCTTACCCGAACACTGAAGCTTTCTTT | CASTRSYPNTEAFF
TRBJ1-1 | . | TRBV6-6 | . | TGTGCCAGCAGTTCCCAAGACAGCACTGAAGCTTTCTTT | CASSSQDSTEAFF
TRBJ2-1 | . | TRBV5-1 | . | TGCGCCAGCAGAGACACAAAGTCCTACAATGAGCAGTTCTTC | CASRDTKSYNEQFF
TRBJ1-1 | TRBD1 | TRBV5-4 | . | TGTGCCAGCAGCCCGGTAGGACAGGGGACTGAAGCTTTCTTT | CASSPVGQGTEAFF
TRBJ1-6 | TRBD1 | TRBV4-2 | . | TGTGCCAGCAGCCAAATGACAGGGAGTAGCTCACCCCTCCACTTT | CASSQMTGSSSPLHF
TRBJ1-5 | TRBD1 | TRBV19 | . | TGTGCCAGTAGTATTCTTGACAGGGTTTATAGCAATCAGCCCCAGCATTTT | CASSILDRVYSNQPQHF
TRBJ2-3 | . | TRBV29-1 | . | TGCAGCGTTGTGGGGGGTGACTTCACAGATACGCAGTATTTT | CSVVGGDFTDTQYF
TRBJ1-4 | . | TRBV7-2 | . | TGTGCCAGCAGCTTAGTAGCCCCCGGAAGGGGCGAGGAAAAACTGTTTTTT | CASSLVAPGRGEEKLFF
TRBJ2-5 | . | TRBV5-1 | . | TGCGCCAGCAGCCCTTCCCCGGGAAACATCCAAGAGACCCAGTACTTC | CASSPSPGNIQETQYF
TRBJ2-3 | TRBD1 | TRBV28 | . | TGTGCCAGCAGTACTCGACAGGGGACCGATACGCAGTATTTT | CASSTRQGTDTQYF
TRBJ2-7 | TRBD2 | TRBV6-2/TRBV6-3 | . | TGTGCCAGCAGTTACTGGCCCCCCCGGTCTAGCGGGGTCCACGAGCAGTACTTC | CASSYWPPRSSGVHEQYF
TRBJ1-1 | . | TRBV6-5 | . | TGTGCCAGCAGGCTAAAAACAGGGAACACTGAAGCTTTCTTT | CASRLKTGNTEAFF
TRBJ1-1 | . | TRBV7-3 | . | TGTGCCAGCAGCCCGAACACGGGGGCTGAAGCTTTCTTT | CASSPNTGAEAFF
TRBJ2-7 | TRBD2 | TRBV2 | . | TGTGCCAGCAGGGGGACTAGCGGCTACGAGCAGTACTTC | CASRGTSGYEQYF